This T cell receptor beta chain is drawn from a study of shared clonotypes between healthy human individuals. The CDR3 runs 13 residues. Germline loops: CDR1 SGHRS, CDR2 YFSETQ. Trimming removed 1 base at V and 2 bases at J, with 5 bases between. Deep-level assay runs were performed. Generated by immunoSEQ multiplex PCR, the TCRdb table keeps only in-frame clones and is missing some. The table has 2 million to 2.5 million clones, approximately 94% seen once. It was into CD45RA+ naive and CD45RA-negative memory subsets that the CD4+ cells were split. The clonotype comes from a man younger than 30 in good health. The chain joins TRBV5-1 to TRBJ2-3; D remains unclear. Sequenced: naive CD4+ T cells sorted from blood. Subset noted: CD45RA+ positively selected. The CDR3 region has the DNA TGCGCCAGCAGCTTGTGGTTCACAGATACGCAGTATTTT. Amino acid sequence: CASSLWFTDTQYF.